A selection of T cell receptor beta chains follows, all from one sample in a study of blood T cell repertoires in COVID-19. TCRdb keeps only in-frame clones here, not all; method: immunoSEQ multiplex PCR. The data contain about 74,000 clones, roughly 74% of them singletons. What was sequenced was peripheral blood. Source of these receptors: a human donor in a cohort sampled during active COVID-19. Each CDR3 is given with its conserved first and last residue. D genes are given only for firm matches. Rows may omit the clone size; those that give it use once, few, many or a size class.

size | D | J | V | CDR3 | DNA
. | TRBD2 | TRBJ2-7 | TRBV7-2 | CASRAAGGSYEQYF | TGTGCCAGCAGGGCAGCGGGGGGCTCCTACGAGCAGTACTTC
. | . | TRBJ2-7 | TRBV7-2 | CASSLGQGRTYEQYF | TGTGCCAGCAGCTTAGGGCAGGGTAGGACCTACGAGCAGTACTTC
. | TRBD1 | TRBJ2-7 | TRBV7-2 | CASSITGGGSGHEQYF | TGTGCCAGCAGCATAACAGGGGGCGGGAGTGGCCACGAGCAGTACTTC
. | . | TRBJ1-1 | TRBV5-1 | CASSPQGPNTEAFF | TGCGCCAGCAGCCCACAGGGTCCGAACACTGAAGCTTTCTTT
. | TRBD2 | TRBJ2-3 | TRBV5-6 | CASSRRSEREAVDTQYF | TGTGCCAGCAGCCGGAGGTCCGAGCGGGAGGCCGTAGATACGCAGTATTTT
. | TRBD1 | TRBJ1-2 | TRBV24-1 | CATSDGTAKDYGYTF | TGTGCCACCAGTGATGGGACAGCCAAGGACTATGGCTACACCTTC
. | . | TRBJ1-1 | TRBV5-1 | CASSLVPSGSDMNTEAFF | TGCGCCAGCAGCTTGGTACCGTCAGGGTCCGACATGAACACTGAAGCTTTCTTT
. | . | TRBJ1-3 | TRBV5-6 | CATTLGSSGNTIYF | TGTGCCACCACCCTAGGGAGCTCTGGAAACACCATATATTTT
. | TRBD2 | TRBJ2-3 | TRBV29-1 | CSVEGAGLNTQYF | TGCAGCGTTGAAGGAGCGGGGCTTAATACGCAGTATTTT
. | . | TRBJ1-3 | TRBV6-6 | CASSPGEGLLSGNTIYF | TGTGCCAGCAGTCCGGGGGAAGGCCTACTCTCTGGAAACACCATATATTTT
. | . | TRBJ2-2 | TRBV7-9 | CASSPSRGSGELFF | TGTGCCAGCAGCCCTAGTCGGGGATCCGGGGAGCTGTTTTTT
few | TRBD1 | TRBJ1-6 | TRBV18 | CASSPLTGDNSPLHF | TGTGCCAGCTCTCCCCTGACAGGGGATAATTCACCCCTCCACTTT
few | . | TRBJ1-1 | TRBV29-1 | CSVETGKNTEAFF | TGCAGCGTTGAAACAGGGAAGAACACTGAAGCTTTCTTT
. | . | TRBJ2-5 | TRBV7-9 | CASSLPLSGVRETQYF | TGTGCCAGCAGCTTACCCTTATCAGGGGTGCGCGAGACCCAGTACTTC
. | TRBD1 | TRBJ1-5 | TRBV19 | CASSTQGASNQPQHF | TGTGCCAGTAGTACACAGGGGGCAAGCAATCAGCCCCAGCATTTT
. | TRBD1 | TRBJ2-3 | TRBV6-6 | CASSSGQTSTDTQYF | TGTGCCAGCAGTTCGGGACAGACTAGCACAGATACGCAGTATTTT
. | . | TRBJ1-3 | TRBV5-1 | CASSLASQDSSGNTIYF | TGCGCCAGCAGCTTGGCCTCACAGGACAGCTCTGGAAACACCATATATTTT
. | TRBD1 | TRBJ1-4 | TRBV7-8 | CASSLYGTGGEKLFF | TGTGCCAGCAGCTTATATGGGACAGGGGGGGAAAAACTGTTTTTT
once | TRBD2 | TRBJ2-7 | TRBV12-3/TRBV12-4 | CASSGGRVEQYF | TGTGCCAGCAGCGGGGGGAGGGTCGAGCAGTACTTC
. | TRBD1 | TRBJ2-6 | TRBV9 | CASSLRTGTPSGANVLTF | TGTGCCAGCAGCCTAAGGACAGGGACTCCCTCTGGGGCCAACGTCCTGACTTTC
few | . | TRBJ2-1 | TRBV18 | CASSPQGSGMNEQFF | TGTGCCAGCTCACCACAGGGTTCGGGAATGAATGAGCAGTTCTTC
few | . | TRBJ1-6 | TRBV6-5 | CASTPSGGLDSPLHF | TGTGCCAGCACGCCAAGCGGGGGGTTGGATTCACCCCTCCACTTT
. | . | TRBJ2-5 | TRBV24-1 | CATSDPGDTETQYF | TGTGCCACCAGTGACCCAGGGGATACGGAGACCCAGTACTTC
few | . | TRBJ2-7 | TRBV27 | CASSLGRSYEQYF | TGTGCCAGCAGTTTAGGCAGATCCTACGAGCAGTACTTC
. | . | TRBJ2-7 | TRBV7-9 | CASSLVTGMNAYEQYF | TGTGCCAGCAGCTTAGTCACCGGGATGAATGCCTACGAGCAGTACTTC
. | . | TRBJ2-3 | TRBV14 | CASSPRGYTQYF | TGTGCCAGCAGCCCCAGGGGATATACGCAGTATTTT
few | TRBD1 | TRBJ1-1 | TRBV7-9 | CASSPEGQAMNTEAFF | TGTGCCAGCAGCCCCGAGGGACAGGCCATGAACACTGAAGCTTTCTTT
. | TRBD1 | TRBJ1-2 | TRBV3-1/TRBV3-2 | CASRRSYGTGAHGYTF | TGTGCCAGCAGACGATCGTATGGGACAGGGGCTCACGGCTACACCTTC
. | TRBD1 | TRBJ1-2 | TRBV5-1 | CASSLIQGAAYGYTF | TGCGCCAGCAGCTTGATTCAGGGGGCCGCCTATGGCTACACCTTC
. | . | TRBJ1-2 | TRBV27 | CASSFNRANYGYTF | TGTGCCAGCAGTTTCAACAGAGCTAACTATGGCTACACCTTC
few | . | TRBJ1-2 | TRBV12-3/TRBV12-4 | CASSLSGARGYTF | TGTGCCAGCAGTTTGAGCGGGGCTCGGGGCTACACCTTC
. | TRBD1 | TRBJ1-1 | TRBV29-1 | CSVAGTQGANTEAFF | TGCAGCGTTGCGGGGACACAGGGGGCGAACACTGAAGCTTTCTTT
. | TRBD1 | TRBJ1-5 | TRBV4-1 | CASSRSDDRGRGQPQHF | TGCGCCAGCAGCCGAAGTGATGACAGGGGGCGAGGTCAGCCCCAGCATTTT
. | TRBD1 | TRBJ2-7 | TRBV5-8 | CASSSRQGANYEQYF | TGTGCCAGCAGCTCCAGACAGGGGGCCAACTACGAGCAGTACTTC
. | TRBD1 | TRBJ2-7 | TRBV7-9 | CASSLGTGGPSAQYF | TGTGCCAGCAGCTTAGGGACAGGGGGCCCCTCGGCGCAGTACTTC
. | . | TRBJ1-1 | TRBV7-9 | CASSFQGTNTEAFF | TGTGCCAGCAGCTTTCAGGGGACGAACACTGAAGCTTTCTTT
few | . | TRBJ2-7 | TRBV6-5 | CASRNSPDSSYEQYF | TGTGCCAGCAGGAACTCGCCGGACAGCTCCTACGAGCAGTACTTC
. | . | TRBJ2-7 | TRBV6-6 | CASSFSGGEYEQYF | TGTGCCAGCAGTTTTTCTGGGGGCGAATACGAGCAGTACTTC
. | . | TRBJ2-7 | TRBV7-8 | CASSTTSEQYF | TGTGCCAGCAGCACTACCAGCGAGCAGTACTTC
. | TRBD1 | TRBJ1-1 | TRBV19 | CASSINRGGTEAFF | TGTGCCAGTAGTATAAACAGGGGAGGCACTGAAGCTTTCTTT